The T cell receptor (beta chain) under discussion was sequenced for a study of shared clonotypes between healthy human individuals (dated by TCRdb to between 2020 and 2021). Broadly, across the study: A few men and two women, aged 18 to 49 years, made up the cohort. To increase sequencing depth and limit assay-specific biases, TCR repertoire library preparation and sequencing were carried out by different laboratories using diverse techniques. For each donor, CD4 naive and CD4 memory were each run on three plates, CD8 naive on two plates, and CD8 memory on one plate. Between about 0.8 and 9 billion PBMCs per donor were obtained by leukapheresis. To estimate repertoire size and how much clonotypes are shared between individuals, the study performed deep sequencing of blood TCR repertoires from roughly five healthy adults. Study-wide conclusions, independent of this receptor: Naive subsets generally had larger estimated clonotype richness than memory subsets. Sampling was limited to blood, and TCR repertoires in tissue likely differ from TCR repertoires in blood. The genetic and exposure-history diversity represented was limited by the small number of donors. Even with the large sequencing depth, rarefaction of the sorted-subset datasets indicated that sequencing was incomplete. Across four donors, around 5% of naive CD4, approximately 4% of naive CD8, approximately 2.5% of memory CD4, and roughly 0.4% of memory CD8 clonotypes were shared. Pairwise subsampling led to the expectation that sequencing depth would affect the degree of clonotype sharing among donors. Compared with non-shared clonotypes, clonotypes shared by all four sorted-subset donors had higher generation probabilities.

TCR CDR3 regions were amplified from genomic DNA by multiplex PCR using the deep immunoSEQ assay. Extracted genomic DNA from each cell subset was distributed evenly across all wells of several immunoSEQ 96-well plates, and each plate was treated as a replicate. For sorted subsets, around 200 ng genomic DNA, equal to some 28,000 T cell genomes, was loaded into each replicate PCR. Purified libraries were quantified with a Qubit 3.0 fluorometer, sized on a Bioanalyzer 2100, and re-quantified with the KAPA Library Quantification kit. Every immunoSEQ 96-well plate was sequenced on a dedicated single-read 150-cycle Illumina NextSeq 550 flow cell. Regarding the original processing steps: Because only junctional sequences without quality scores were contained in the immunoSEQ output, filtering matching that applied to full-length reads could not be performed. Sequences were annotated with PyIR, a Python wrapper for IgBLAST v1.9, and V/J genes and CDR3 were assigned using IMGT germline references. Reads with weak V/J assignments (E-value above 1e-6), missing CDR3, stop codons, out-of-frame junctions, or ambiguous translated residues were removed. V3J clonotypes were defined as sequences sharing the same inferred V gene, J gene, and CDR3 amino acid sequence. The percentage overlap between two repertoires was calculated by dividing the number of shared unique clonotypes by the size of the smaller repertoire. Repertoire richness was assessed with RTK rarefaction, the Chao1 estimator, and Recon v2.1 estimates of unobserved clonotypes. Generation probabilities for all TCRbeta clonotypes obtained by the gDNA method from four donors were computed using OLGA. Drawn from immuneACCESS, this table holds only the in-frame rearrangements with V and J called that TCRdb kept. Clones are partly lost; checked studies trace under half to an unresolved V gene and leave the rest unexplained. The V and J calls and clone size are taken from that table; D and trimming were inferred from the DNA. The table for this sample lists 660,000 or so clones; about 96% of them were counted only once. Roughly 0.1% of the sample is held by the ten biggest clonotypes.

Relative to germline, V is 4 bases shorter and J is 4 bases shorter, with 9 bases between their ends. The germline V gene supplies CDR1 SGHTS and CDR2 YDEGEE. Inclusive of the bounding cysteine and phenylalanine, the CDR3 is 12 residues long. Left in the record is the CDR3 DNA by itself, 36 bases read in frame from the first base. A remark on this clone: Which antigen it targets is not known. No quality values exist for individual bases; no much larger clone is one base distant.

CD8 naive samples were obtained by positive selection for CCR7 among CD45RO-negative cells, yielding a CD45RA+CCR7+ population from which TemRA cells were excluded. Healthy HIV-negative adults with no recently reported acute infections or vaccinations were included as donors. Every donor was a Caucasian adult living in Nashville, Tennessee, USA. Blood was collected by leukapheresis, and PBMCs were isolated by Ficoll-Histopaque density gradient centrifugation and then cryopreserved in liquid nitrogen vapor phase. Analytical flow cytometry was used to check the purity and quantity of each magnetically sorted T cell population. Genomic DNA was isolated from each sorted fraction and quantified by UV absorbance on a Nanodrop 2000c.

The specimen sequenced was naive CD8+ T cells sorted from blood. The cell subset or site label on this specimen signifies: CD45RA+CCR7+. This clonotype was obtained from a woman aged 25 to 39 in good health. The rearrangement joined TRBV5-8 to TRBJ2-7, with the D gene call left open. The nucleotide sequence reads TGTGCCAGCAGCCCACTTAATTACGAGCAGTACTTC. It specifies CASSPLNYEQYF.